One T cell receptor beta chain is described in this entry. The data are from a study of CD8 T cells in Susac syndrome. An input of 0.5 to 1 ug of RNA was subjected to reverse transcription using random hexamers. Each CDR3 protein is one row after TCRdb ran MiXCR on the immunoSEQ multiplex PCR reads. This table has 150,000 to 200,000 distinct CDR3 sequences, roughly 94% appearing once. Bulk CD8+ and CD4+ cells came from magnetic negative isolation; CD8+ TEMRA by FACS. V lost 4 bases and J 13 bases, leaving 17 bases between the germline ends. CDR1 is SNHLY, CDR2 FYNNEI, per germline. The CDR3 length is 14 residues.

Sequencing was done on a sample of CD4+ T cells from PBMCs. The chain employs TRBV2 and TRBJ2-6; D unclear. This clonotype was obtained from a human donor with multiple sclerosis. CDR3 nucleotides: TGTGCCAGCAGTGGCTCCGGCGGTCGCCTTGTCCTGACTTTC. This gives the protein CASSGSGGRLVLTF.